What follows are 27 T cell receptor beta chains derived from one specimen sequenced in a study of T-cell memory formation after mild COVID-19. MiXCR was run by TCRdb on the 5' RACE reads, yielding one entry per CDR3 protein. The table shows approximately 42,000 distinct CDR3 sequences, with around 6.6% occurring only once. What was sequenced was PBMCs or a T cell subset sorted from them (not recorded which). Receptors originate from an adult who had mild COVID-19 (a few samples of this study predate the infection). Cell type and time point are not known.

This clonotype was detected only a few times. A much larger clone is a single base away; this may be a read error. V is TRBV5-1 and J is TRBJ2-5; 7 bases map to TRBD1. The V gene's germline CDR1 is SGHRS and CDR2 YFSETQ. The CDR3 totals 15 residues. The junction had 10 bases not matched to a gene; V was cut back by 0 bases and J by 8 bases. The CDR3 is CASSLEGGEVDTQYF. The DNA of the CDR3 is TGCGCCAGCAGCTTGGAAGGGGGCGAGGTTGATACCCAGTACTTC.

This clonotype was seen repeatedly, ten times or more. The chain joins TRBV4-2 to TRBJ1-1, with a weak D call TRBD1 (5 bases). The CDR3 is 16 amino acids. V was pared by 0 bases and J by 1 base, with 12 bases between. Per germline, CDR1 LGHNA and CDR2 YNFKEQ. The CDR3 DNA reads TGTGCCAGCAGCCAAGATCAGGCAGGGAAGAACACTGAAGCTTTCTTT. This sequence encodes CASSQDQAGKNTEAFF.

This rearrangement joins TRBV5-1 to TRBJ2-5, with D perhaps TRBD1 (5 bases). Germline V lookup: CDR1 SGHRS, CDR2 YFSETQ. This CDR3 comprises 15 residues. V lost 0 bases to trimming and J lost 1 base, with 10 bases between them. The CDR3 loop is CASSLALGPQETQYF. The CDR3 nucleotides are TGCGCCAGCAGCTTGGCCCTGGGGCCCCAAGAGACCCAGTACTTC.

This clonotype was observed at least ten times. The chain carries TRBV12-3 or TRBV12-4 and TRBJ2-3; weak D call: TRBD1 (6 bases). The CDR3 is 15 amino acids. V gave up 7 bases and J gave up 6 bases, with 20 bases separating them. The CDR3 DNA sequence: TGTGCCAGCACCCTTCTAGGACAGCCCTCTGATACGCAGTATTTT. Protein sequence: CASTLLGQPSDTQYF.

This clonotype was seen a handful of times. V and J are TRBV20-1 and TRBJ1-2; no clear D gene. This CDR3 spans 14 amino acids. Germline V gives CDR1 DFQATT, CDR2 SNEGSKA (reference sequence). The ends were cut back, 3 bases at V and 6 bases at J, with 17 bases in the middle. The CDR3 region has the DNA TGCAGTGCTAGCCCAAGGGTAATGTCTCATGGCTACACCTTC. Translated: CSASPRVMSHGYTF.

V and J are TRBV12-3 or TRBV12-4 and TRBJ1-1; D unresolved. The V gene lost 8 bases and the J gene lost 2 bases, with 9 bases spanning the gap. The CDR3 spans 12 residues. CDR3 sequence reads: CASLTSNTEAFF. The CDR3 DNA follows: TGTGCCAGCCTAACAAGTAACACTGAAGCTTTCTTT.

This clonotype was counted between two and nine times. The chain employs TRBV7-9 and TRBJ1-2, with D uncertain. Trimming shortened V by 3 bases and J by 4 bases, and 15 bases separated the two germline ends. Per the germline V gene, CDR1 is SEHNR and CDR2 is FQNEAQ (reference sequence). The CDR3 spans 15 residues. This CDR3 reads CASSLREAAGYGYTF. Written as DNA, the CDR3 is TGTGCCAGCAGCTTGAGGGAGGCCGCGGGCTATGGCTACACCTTC.

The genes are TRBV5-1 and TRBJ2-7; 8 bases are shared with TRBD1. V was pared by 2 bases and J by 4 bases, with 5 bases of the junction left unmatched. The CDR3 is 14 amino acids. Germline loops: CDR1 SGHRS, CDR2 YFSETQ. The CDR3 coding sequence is TGCGCCAGCAGCTTCTATACAGGGGGATACGAGCAGTACTTC. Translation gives CASSFYTGGYEQYF.

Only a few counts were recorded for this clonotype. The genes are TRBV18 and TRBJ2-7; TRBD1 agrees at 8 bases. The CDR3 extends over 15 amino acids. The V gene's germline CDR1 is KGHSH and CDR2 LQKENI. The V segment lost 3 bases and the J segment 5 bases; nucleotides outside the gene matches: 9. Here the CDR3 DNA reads TGTGCCAGCTCACCCCGAGGACAGGGCGGCAACGAGCAGTACTTC. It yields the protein CASSPRGQGGNEQYF.

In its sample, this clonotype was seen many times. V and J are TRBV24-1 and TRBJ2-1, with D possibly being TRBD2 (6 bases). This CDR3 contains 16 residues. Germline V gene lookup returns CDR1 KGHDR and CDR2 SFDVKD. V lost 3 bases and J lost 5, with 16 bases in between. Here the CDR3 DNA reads TGTGCCACCAGTGATAGCGGGCAGGCTAGTAACAATGAGCAGTTCTTC. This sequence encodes CATSDSGQASNNEQFF.

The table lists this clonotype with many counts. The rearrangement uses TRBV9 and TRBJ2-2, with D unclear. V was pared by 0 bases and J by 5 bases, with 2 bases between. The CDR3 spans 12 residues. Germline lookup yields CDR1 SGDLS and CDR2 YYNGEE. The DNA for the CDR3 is TGTGCCAGCAGCGTAGGAACCGGGGAGCTGTTTTTT. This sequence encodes CASSVGTGELFF.

The chain's CDR3 is CSVVEKWSGGRGDTIYF. DNA for the CDR3: TGCAGCGTTGTTGAGAAGTGGTCGGGGGGGCGAGGGGACACCATATATTTT. This chain connects TRBV29-1 to TRBJ1-3, with D perhaps matching TRBD1 (6 bases). Germline V CDR1 and CDR2: SQVTM, ANQGSEA. This CDR3 region has 17 residues. The ends were cut back, 4 bases at V and 8 bases at J, with 27 bases in the middle.

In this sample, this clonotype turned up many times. CDR3 amino acids: CASSLPTGWGEAFF. CDR3 in DNA: TGCGCCAGCAGCCTACCGACAGGATGGGGTGAAGCTTTCTTT. The chain carries TRBV5-1 and TRBJ1-1; weak D call: TRBD1 (6 bases). CDR3 size: 14 residues. Germline V gene data show CDR1 as SGHRS and CDR2 as YFSETQ. With 4 bases removed from V and 7 bases from J, the gap between germline ends came to 17 bases.

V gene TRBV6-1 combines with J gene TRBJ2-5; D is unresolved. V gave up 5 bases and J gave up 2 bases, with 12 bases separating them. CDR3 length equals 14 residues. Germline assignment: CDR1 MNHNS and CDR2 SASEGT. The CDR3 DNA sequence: TGTGCCAGCAGTCTCCAAATAGTACAAGAGACCCAGTACTTC. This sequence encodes CASSLQIVQETQYF.

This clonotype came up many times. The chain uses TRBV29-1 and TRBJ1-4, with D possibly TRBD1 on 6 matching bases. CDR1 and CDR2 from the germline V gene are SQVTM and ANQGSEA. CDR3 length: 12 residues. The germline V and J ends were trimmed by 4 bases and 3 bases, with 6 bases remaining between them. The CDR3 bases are TGCAGCGTTGGGGGGCCTAATGAAAAACTGTTTTTT. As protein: CSVGGPNEKLFF. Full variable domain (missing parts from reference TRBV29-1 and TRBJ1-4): SAVISQKPSRDICQRGTSLTIQCQVDSQVTMMFWYRQQPGQSLTLIATANQGSEATYESGFVIDKFPISRPNLTFSTLTVSNMSPEDSSIYLCSVGGPNEKLFFGSGTQLSVL.

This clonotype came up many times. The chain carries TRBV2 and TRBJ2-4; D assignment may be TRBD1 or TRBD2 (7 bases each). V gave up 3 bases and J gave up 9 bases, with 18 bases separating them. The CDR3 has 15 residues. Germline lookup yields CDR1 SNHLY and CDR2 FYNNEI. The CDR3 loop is CASSEGGDRASIQYF. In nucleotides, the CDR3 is TGTGCCAGCAGTGAGGGGGGGGACAGAGCGAGCATTCAGTACTTC.

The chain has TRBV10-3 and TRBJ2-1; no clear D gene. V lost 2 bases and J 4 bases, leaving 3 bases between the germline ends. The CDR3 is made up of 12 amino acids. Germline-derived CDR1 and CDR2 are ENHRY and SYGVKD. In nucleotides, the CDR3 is TGTGCCATCAGTGAGATGTACAATGAGCAGTTCTTC. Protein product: CAISEMYNEQFF.

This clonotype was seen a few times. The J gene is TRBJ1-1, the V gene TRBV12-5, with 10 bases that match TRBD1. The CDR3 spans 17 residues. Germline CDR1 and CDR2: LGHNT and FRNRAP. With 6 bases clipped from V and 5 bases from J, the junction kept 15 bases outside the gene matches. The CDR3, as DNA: TGTGCTAGTGGCTTTGCGGGACAGGGGTTCGCGCGGACTGAAGCTTTCTTT. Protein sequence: CASGFAGQGFARTEAFF.

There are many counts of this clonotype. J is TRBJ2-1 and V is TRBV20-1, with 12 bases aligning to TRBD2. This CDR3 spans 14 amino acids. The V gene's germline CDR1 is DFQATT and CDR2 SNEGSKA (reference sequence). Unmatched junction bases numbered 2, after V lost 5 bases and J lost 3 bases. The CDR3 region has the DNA TGCAGTGCTCGGACTAGCGGGGACTACAATGAGCAGTTCTTC. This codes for CSARTSGDYNEQFF.

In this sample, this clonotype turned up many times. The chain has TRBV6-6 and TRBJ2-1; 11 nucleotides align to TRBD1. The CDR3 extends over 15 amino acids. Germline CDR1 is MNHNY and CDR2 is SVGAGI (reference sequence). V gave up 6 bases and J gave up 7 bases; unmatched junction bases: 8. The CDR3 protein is CASRSAGTGGNEQFF. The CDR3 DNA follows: TGTGCCAGCAGATCTGCGGGGACAGGGGGGAATGAGCAGTTCTTC.

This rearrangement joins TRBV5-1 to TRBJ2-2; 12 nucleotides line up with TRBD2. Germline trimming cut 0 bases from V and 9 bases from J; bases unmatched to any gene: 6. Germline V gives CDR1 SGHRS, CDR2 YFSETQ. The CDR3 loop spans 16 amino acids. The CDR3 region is CASSLGASGGAWELFF. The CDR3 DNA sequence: TGCGCCAGCAGCTTGGGCGCTAGCGGGGGGGCCTGGGAGCTGTTTTTT.

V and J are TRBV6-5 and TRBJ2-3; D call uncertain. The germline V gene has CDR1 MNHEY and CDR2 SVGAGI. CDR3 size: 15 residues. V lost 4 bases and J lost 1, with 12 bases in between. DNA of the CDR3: TGTGCCAGCAGTTCGGGCTTCCTCCGCACAGATACGCAGTATTTT. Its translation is CASSSGFLRTDTQYF.

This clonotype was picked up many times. CDR3 in amino acids: CASSLIQGMNTEAFF. In DNA, the CDR3 is TGCGCCAGCAGCCTAATACAGGGCATGAACACTGAAGCTTTCTTT. The gene calls are TRBV5-1 and TRBJ1-1; D might be TRBD1 (6 bases). This CDR3 is built from 15 residues. CDR1 and CDR2 (germline): SGHRS, YFSETQ. Between the trimmed V and J ends, which lost 4 bases and 0 bases, there was a span of 13 bases.

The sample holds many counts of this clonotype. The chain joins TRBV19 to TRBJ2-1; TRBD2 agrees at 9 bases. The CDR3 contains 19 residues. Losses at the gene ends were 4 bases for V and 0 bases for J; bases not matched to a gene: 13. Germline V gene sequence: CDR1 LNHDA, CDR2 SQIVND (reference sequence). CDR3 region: CASSSGLVAGVRSYNEQFF. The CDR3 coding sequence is TGTGCCAGTAGTAGCGGTCTAGTAGCGGGAGTACGCTCCTACAATGAGCAGTTCTTC.

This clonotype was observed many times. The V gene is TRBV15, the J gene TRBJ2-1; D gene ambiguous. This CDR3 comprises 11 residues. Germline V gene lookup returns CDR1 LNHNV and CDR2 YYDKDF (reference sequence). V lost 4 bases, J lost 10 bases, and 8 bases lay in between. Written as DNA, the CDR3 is TGTGCCACCAGCATCGAAAGGGAGCAGTTCTTC. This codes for CATSIEREQFF. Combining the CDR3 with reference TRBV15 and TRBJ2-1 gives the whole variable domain DAMVIQNPRYQVTQFGKPVTLSCSQTLNHNVMYWYQQKSSQAPKLLFHYYDKDFNNEADTPDNFQSRRPNTSFCFLDIRSPGLGDTAMYLCATSIEREQFFGPGTRLTVL.

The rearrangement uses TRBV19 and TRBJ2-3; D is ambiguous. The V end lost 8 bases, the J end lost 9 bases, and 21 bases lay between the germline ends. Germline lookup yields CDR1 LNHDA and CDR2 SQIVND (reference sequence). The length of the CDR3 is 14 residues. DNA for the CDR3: TGTGCCAGTCTTGAGCTAGTCAGGTTCAACACGCAGTATTTT. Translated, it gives CASLELVRFNTQYF.

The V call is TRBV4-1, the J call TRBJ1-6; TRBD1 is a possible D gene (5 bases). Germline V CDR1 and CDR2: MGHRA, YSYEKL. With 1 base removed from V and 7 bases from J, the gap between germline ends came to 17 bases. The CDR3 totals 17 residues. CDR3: CASSQARLGAGNSPLHF. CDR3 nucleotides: TGCGCCAGCAGCCAAGCTAGATTAGGGGCGGGAAATTCACCCCTCCACTTT.